This T cell receptor (beta chain) came from a study of T-cell memory formation after mild COVID-19. Study summary: TCR clusters largely stayed donor specific.

It was 5'RACE with constant-segment primers that produced the TCR alpha and TCR beta cDNA libraries, which carried sample barcodes and UMIs. TCRdb reprocessed the 5' RACE reads via MiXCR and lists one record per CDR3 protein. There are about 13,000 distinct CDR3 sequences in the sample; about 12% occur only once, and roughly half lies in the top ten. Unmatched junction bases numbered 1, after V lost 3 bases and J lost 2 bases. This CDR3 comprises 14 residues. CDR1 is SGHTA, CDR2 FQGNSA, per germline. At least ten counts were recorded for this clonotype. Its antigen remains unidentified. Notes on the study in general: Among clones contracting day 15 to 85, CD4/CD8 was balanced, whereas later expanders leaned CD4+. Shrinking CD4+ clones resided mostly in CM and EM, and CD8+ ones in EMRA.

The chain combines TRBV7-2 with TRBJ2-4, with TRBD1 matching 7 bases. This sequence originates from an adult woman who had mild COVID-19 (a few samples of this study predate the infection). Cell type and time point are not known. Sequenced: PBMCs or a T cell subset sorted from them (not recorded which). The CDR3 sequence: CASSLDRTKNIQYF. CDR3 in DNA: TGTGCCAGCAGCTTGGACAGGACCAAAAACATTCAGTACTTC.